This TCR beta chain was observed in a study of shared clonotypes between healthy human individuals. At the level of the study: Three plates each covered CD4 naive and memory; CD8 naive two, CD8 memory one.

Donors included only healthy HIV-negative adults lacking recent acute infections or vaccinations. Naive CD45RA+ and memory CD45RA-negative subsets were split from CD4+ cells. V lost 6 bases to trimming and J lost 2 bases, with 11 bases between them. Germline CDR1 and CDR2: KGHSH and LQKENI. The CDR3 consists of 14 residues. For this clone: Additional DNA sequences in this sample encode the identical CDR3.

The table came from immunoSEQ multiplex PCR; TCRdb's copy has only in-frame clones and leaves some out. Of a few million clones detected, about nine tenths appear once; the ten largest clones hold roughly 0.34%. Sequenced material: naive CD4+ T cells from PBMCs. Subset: CD45RA+ positively selected. The receptor was isolated from a man aged 18 to 29 in good health. Some clones in this sample may be carry-over from other donors' samples. V gene TRBV18 combines with J gene TRBJ2-1; D not resolved. The DNA for the CDR3 is TGTGCCAGCTCCCCGACCCGCACCTACAATGAGCAGTTCTTC. It is translated as CASSPTRTYNEQFF. The complete variable domain, with remaining parts taken from reference TRBV18 and TRBJ2-1, reads NAGVMQNPRHLVRRRGQEARLRCSPMKGHSHVYWYRQLPEEGLKFMVYLQKENIIDESGMPKERFSAEFPKEGPSILRIQQVVRGDSAAYFCASSPTRTYNEQFFGPGTRLTVL.